This entry concerns a single T cell receptor beta chain. Specified treatment: around 19 received Ad26.COV2.S at low or high dose, single or two shots; several received placebo; per-sample allocation not given. The samples were gathered on day 63 after the first injection of vaccine or placebo. At a Boston site, the person donating was an adult of 18-55 years. Participants' vaccine, an Ad26 vector, delivered Wuhan-strain SARS-CoV-2 spike. This sample was included in a study of Ad26.COV2.S vaccination and SARS-CoV-2 variants. As for the study in general: In the COV1001 trial, the donor was in the Ad26.COV2.S arm. The study gave Ad26.COV2.S intramuscularly, once or twice 56 days apart.

Germline V gives CDR1 SGHRS, CDR2 YFSETQ. The CDR3 totals 14 residues. V lost 0 bases and J lost 7, with 10 bases in between. TCRdb's table, derived via immunoSEQ multiplex PCR, lists solely in-frame clones and lacks some. The table lists about half a million clones, 80% to 90% of them singletons. This material consisted of peripheral blood, taken in a trial of Ad26.COV2.S vaccine versus placebo. The chain joins TRBV5-1 to TRBJ1-4; no clear D. The sequence derives from a person between 18 and 65 years old who received the Ad26.COV2.S COVID-19 vaccine or a placebo. The CDR3 loop is CASSLDSSSEKLFF. CDR3 bases: TGCGCCAGCAGCTTGGACAGCTCAAGTGAAAAACTGTTTTTT.